A single sample gave rise to the 21 T cell receptor beta chains below, sequenced in a study of T cell changes during pregnancy in multiple sclerosis. TCRdb's copy holds only in-frame clones and misses some; the assay was immunoSEQ multiplex PCR. The sample carries tens of thousands of clones, approximately 92% recorded once. The sample consisted of peripheral blood, taken in the third trimester of pregnancy. The receptor source for this set is a female donor in good health, enrolled as a control in a pregnancy study.

V and J are TRBV10-3 and TRBJ2-1; 8 nucleotides match TRBD1. Germline V gene data show CDR1 as ENHRY and CDR2 as SYGVKD. J lost 4 bases, V lost 4 bases, and 0 bases had no gene match. The CDR3 length is 13 residues. CDR3 amino acids: CAISGQGYNEQFF. DNA of the CDR3: TGTGCCATCAGTGGACAGGGGTACAATGAGCAGTTCTTC.

The chain couples TRBV5-3 to TRBJ2-7, with 7 nucleotides matching TRBD2. TRBV5-3 is given ORF status, its function remaining uncertain. Losses at the gene ends were 3 bases for V and 6 bases for J; bases not matched to a gene: 6. CDR3 length equals 13 residues. Here the CDR3 DNA reads TGTGCCAGAAGCTCCGGGAGGTCCGTCGAGCAGTACTTC. Translation gives CARSSGRSVEQYF.

The chain carries TRBV5-5 and TRBJ1-6, with a tentative D call TRBD1 (6 bases). V lost 2 bases and J lost 2, with 14 bases in between. Germline CDR1 reads SGHKS; CDR2 reads YYEKEE (reference sequence). The CDR3 loop spans 17 amino acids. This chain's CDR3 is CASSFPGAQTYNSPLHF. In nucleotides, the CDR3 is TGTGCCAGCAGCTTTCCAGGGGCCCAAACCTATAATTCACCCCTCCACTTT. The full variable domain, completed using reference TRBV5-5 and TRBJ1-6, is DAGVTQSPTHLIKTRGQQVTLRCSPISGHKSVSWYQQVLGQGPQFIFQYYEKEERGRGNFPDRFSARQFPNYSSELNVNALLLGDSALYLCASSFPGAQTYNSPLHFGNGTRLTVT.

V gene TRBV10-3 combines with J gene TRBJ2-7, with 11 nucleotides matching TRBD2. CDR1 is ENHRY, CDR2 SYGVKD, per germline. V was pared by 4 bases and J by 7 bases, with 3 bases of the junction left unmatched. This CDR3 contains 13 residues. DNA of the CDR3: TGTGCCATCAGTGTAGCGGGAGGGGGTGAGCAGTACTTC. Translating gives CAISVAGGGEQYF.

V is TRBV27 and J is TRBJ2-2; maybe TRBD1 (7 bases). The germline V and J ends were trimmed by 8 bases and 0 bases, with 10 bases remaining between them. Germline CDR1 reads MNHEY; CDR2 reads SMNVEV (reference sequence). The CDR3 length is 14 residues. The CDR3 DNA follows: TGTGCCAGCGGAGGGGGCGCGAACACCGGGGAGCTGTTTTTT. Its translation: CASGGGANTGELFF.

The chain is built from TRBV4-2 and TRBJ1-2, with a weak D call TRBD1 (5 bases). The CDR3 covers 15 residues. The V end lost 1 base, the J end lost 4 bases, and 13 bases lay between the germline ends. Germline lookup yields CDR1 LGHNA and CDR2 YNFKEQ. The CDR3 here is CASSQGTRELYGYTF. DNA for the CDR3: TGTGCCAGCAGCCAAGGGACACGCGAACTCTATGGCTACACCTTC.

The chain has TRBV30 and TRBJ1-2; no definite D call. V shed 1 base and J shed 8 bases, with 14 bases lying between them. Germline V gene lookup returns CDR1 GTSNPN and CDR2 SVGIG (reference sequence). The CDR3 is made up of 13 amino acids. In nucleotides, the CDR3 is TGTGCCTGGAGTGAGGCGGGCGCAAGGGGCTACACCTTC. Residues: CAWSEAGARGYTF. Supplemented by reference TRBV30 and TRBJ1-2, the full variable domain reads SQTIHQWPATLVQPVGSPLSLECTVEGTSNPNLYWYRQAAGRGLQLLFYSVGIGQISSEVPQNLSASRPQDRQFILSSKKLLLSDSGFYLCAWSEAGARGYTFGSGTRLTVV.

V usage is TRBV27 and J usage is TRBJ2-3, with 9 bases matching TRBD2. Losses at the gene ends were 3 bases for V and 4 bases for J; bases not matched to a gene: 5. This CDR3 contains 15 residues. The V gene's germline CDR1 is MNHEY and CDR2 SMNVEV (reference sequence). CDR3 sequence: CASSFGGGAPDTQYF. Here the CDR3 DNA reads TGTGCCAGCAGTTTCGGCGGGGGGGCCCCAGATACGCAGTATTTT.

This clone was observed a handful of times. The rearrangement uses TRBV27 and TRBJ1-1; 10 positions match TRBD1. Germline V lookup: CDR1 MNHEY, CDR2 SMNVEV (reference sequence). After removal of 4 bases from V and 4 bases from J, the junction contained 6 bases not matched to a gene. The length of the CDR3 is 15 residues. Here the CDR3 reads CASSYDRGQGTEAFF. DNA of the CDR3: TGTGCCAGCAGTTACGACAGGGGGCAGGGCACTGAAGCTTTCTTT.

V usage is TRBV19 and J usage is TRBJ1-1; TRBD1 agrees at 8 bases. With V trimmed by 6 bases and J by 5 bases, 8 bases remained unmatched. Germline CDR1 is LNHDA and CDR2 is SQIVND (reference sequence). This CDR3 contains 14 residues. CDR3 protein: CASRNYRGGTEAFF. The CDR3, as DNA: TGTGCCAGTAGAAATTACAGGGGGGGAACTGAAGCTTTCTTT.

The chain combines TRBV27 with TRBJ2-7; D not certain. V was pared by 6 bases and J by 5 bases, with 11 bases between. In germline, CDR1 is MNHEY, CDR2 SMNVEV (reference sequence). The CDR3 sequence is 12 residues long. The CDR3 sequence: CASRSQLNEQYF. CDR3 bases: TGTGCCAGCAGATCGCAGTTGAACGAGCAGTACTTC.

As DNA, the CDR3 is TGTGCCAGCAGCTTACGGCCGTTAGGACAGGATATTAACTATGGCTACACCTTC. Translation gives CASSLRPLGQDINYGYTF. V is TRBV7-8 and J is TRBJ1-2; 7 bases fit TRBD1. V lost 2 bases and J lost 1; bases outside the gene matches: 13. This CDR3 has 18 residues. Looked up from germline, CDR1 is SGHVS and CDR2 is FQNEAQ.

The V and J genes are TRBV4-1 and TRBJ2-1, with 11 nucleotides matching TRBD2. The germline V gene has CDR1 MGHRA and CDR2 YSYEKL. Trimming removed 0 bases from V and 1 base from J; junction bases left unmatched: 5. The length of the CDR3 is 18 residues. Written as DNA, the CDR3 is TGCGCCAGCAGCCAAGATCCCACTAGCGGGGGTTCCTACAATGAGCAGTTCTTC. Translated: CASSQDPTSGGSYNEQFF.

The DNA of the CDR3 is TGTGCCAGCAGTCAAGGGGGGGGGTCAGCTCGCTATGGCTACACCTTC. It encodes CASSQGGGSARYGYTF. This chain connects TRBV27 to TRBJ1-2; D perhaps matches TRBD1 (6 bases). V gave up 5 bases and J gave up 4 bases, with 20 bases separating them. Germline V gene data show CDR1 as MNHEY and CDR2 as SMNVEV (reference sequence). CDR3 size: 16 residues.

There are a few counts of this clone. The J gene is TRBJ2-2, the V gene TRBV4-1; D is unresolved. Germline values: CDR1 MGHRA, CDR2 YSYEKL. The CDR3 totals 12 residues. Trimming shortened V by 1 base and J by 8 bases, and 5 bases separated the two germline ends. CDR3 in amino acids: CASSQVRGELFF. The CDR3 nucleotides are TGCGCCAGCAGCCAAGTGCGGGGGGAGCTGTTTTTT.

This chain links TRBV7-2 with TRBJ2-2; possible D gene TRBD2, 6 bases. The CDR3 has 13 residues. Trimming pared 1 base from V and 15 bases from J, leaving 15 bases between. In germline, CDR1 is SGHTA, CDR2 FQGNSA. The CDR3 sequence: CASSLGRRALMFF. CDR3 coding DNA: TGTGCCAGCAGCTTAGGGCGGAGGGCCCTGATGTTTTTT.

This sequence joins TRBV30 and TRBJ1-6; 7 bases map to TRBD1. Germline V gene sequence: CDR1 GTSNPN, CDR2 SVGIG (reference sequence). The CDR3 has 14 amino acids. V shed 8 bases and J 6 bases; nucleotides not matched to a gene: 10. CDR3 DNA sequence: TGTGCCAGGGGGTCGGGACAGTTTAATTCACCCCTCCACTTT. It specifies CARGSGQFNSPLHF.

The chain combines TRBV5-5 with TRBJ2-5; a possible D gene is TRBD1 (6 bases). Germline V gives CDR1 SGHKS, CDR2 YYEKEE (reference sequence). The ends were cut back, 5 bases at V and 7 bases at J, with 21 bases in the middle. This CDR3 contains 15 residues. For the CDR3, the DNA is TGTGCCAGCAGTCCCACAGGGTCCCACCCGGGGACCCAGTACTTC. Protein: CASSPTGSHPGTQYF.

This chain connects TRBV5-5 to TRBJ2-7; 7 nucleotides align to TRBD1. CDR1 is SGHKS, CDR2 YYEKEE, per germline (reference sequence). Unmatched junction bases numbered 7, after V lost 2 bases and J lost 5 bases. This CDR3 spans 14 amino acids. The CDR3 is CASSFGDRVNEQYF. The CDR3 bases are TGTGCCAGCAGCTTTGGAGACAGGGTAAACGAGCAGTACTTC. Drawing the rest from reference TRBV5-5 and TRBJ2-7, the complete variable domain is DAGVTQSPTHLIKTRGQQVTLRCSPISGHKSVSWYQQVLGQGPQFIFQYYEKEERGRGNFPDRFSARQFPNYSSELNVNALLLGDSALYLCASSFGDRVNEQYFGPGTRLTVT.

This clone was recorded a few times. The chain links TRBV30 to TRBJ2-2; TRBD1 matches at 11 bases. The CDR3 length is 14 residues. The germline gives CDR1 GTSNPN, CDR2 SVGIG (reference sequence). Trimming cost V 3 bases and J 7 bases; bases outside gene matches: 4. CDR3 region: CAWRDRGLGGELFF. DNA of the CDR3: TGTGCCTGGAGGGACAGGGGGCTCGGCGGGGAGCTGTTTTTT.

In its sample, this clone was seen a few times. The chain links TRBV5-1 to TRBJ2-7; D is possibly TRBD1 (6 bases). Germline lookup yields CDR1 SGHRS and CDR2 YFSETQ. CDR3 length equals 12 residues. Trimming removed 7 bases at V and 5 bases at J, with 13 bases between. The CDR3 loop reads CASASYRDEQYF. Here the CDR3 DNA reads TGCGCCAGCGCAAGTTACAGGGACGAGCAGTACTTC. The complete variable domain, with remaining parts taken from reference TRBV5-1 and TRBJ2-7, reads KAGVTQTPRYLIKTRGQQVTLSCSPISGHRSVSWYQQTPGQGLQFLFEYFSETQRNKGNFPGRFSGRQFSNSRSEMNVSTLELGDSALYLCASASYRDEQYFGPGTRLTVT.